Listed below are T cell receptor beta chains from one sample, sequenced in a study of patients and donors after allogeneic stem cell transplantation. MiXCR, run by TCRdb on the RT-PCR reads, gives a single entry per CDR3 protein. This table holds roughly 250,000 distinct CDR3 sequences, less than 15% found once. Sequenced input: blood, either unsorted or a sorted T cell fraction (not recorded which). These TCRs come from a human donor who was either an allogeneic HSCT recipient or a stem cell or donor lymphocyte infusion donor (not recorded which). It is not recorded whose cells these are; they may come from a transplant donor. The CDR3 runs from the conserved cysteine through the conserved F or W. Each record gives: J gene, clone size, V gene, D gene, CDR3 protein, CDR3 DNA. D genes are given only for firm matches. Clone sizes are given selectively: once, few, many, or a class where the clone is expanded.

j_gene: TRBJ1-6
abundance: few
v_gene: TRBV20-1
d_gene: TRBD1
CDR3aa: CSAGTGQFGNSPLHF
CDR3nt: TGCAGTGCTGGGACAGGGCAATTTGGCAATTCACCCCTCCACTTT

j_gene: TRBJ2-2
abundance: few
v_gene: TRBV28
d_gene: -
CDR3aa: CASSLNQLGTGELFF
CDR3nt: TGTGCCAGCAGTTTAAACCAGCTCGGCACCGGGGAGCTGTTTTTT

j_gene: TRBJ1-1
abundance: few
v_gene: TRBV9
d_gene: -
CDR3aa: CASSGSEGAWGNTEAFF
CDR3nt: TGTGCCAGCAGCGGATCGGAGGGCGCGTGGGGGAACACTGAAGCTTTCTTT

j_gene: TRBJ2-7
abundance: -
v_gene: TRBV5-6
d_gene: -
CDR3aa: CASSLVSGDSGGEQYF
CDR3nt: TGTGCCAGCAGCTTGGTTAGCGGGGACAGCGGGGGCGAGCAGTACTTC

j_gene: TRBJ2-1
abundance: few
v_gene: TRBV11-3
d_gene: TRBD2
CDR3aa: CASSLGALAGTVDEQFF
CDR3nt: TGTGCCAGCAGCTTGGGCGCACTAGCGGGAACTGTGGATGAGCAGTTCTTC

j_gene: TRBJ2-5
abundance: few
v_gene: TRBV7-2
d_gene: -
CDR3aa: CASSLRFGDEWETQYF
CDR3nt: TGTGCCAGCAGCTTAAGGTTCGGAGACGAGTGGGAGACCCAGTACTTC

j_gene: TRBJ2-2
abundance: few
v_gene: TRBV9
d_gene: -
CDR3aa: CASSSGLRTGELFF
CDR3nt: TGTGCCAGCAGCTCGGGACTGCGCACCGGGGAGCTGTTTTTT

j_gene: TRBJ1-1
abundance: -
v_gene: TRBV4-1
d_gene: -
CDR3aa: CASSQDIGRGYKTEAFF
CDR3nt: TGCGCCAGCAGCCAAGATATCGGGAGGGGATATAAGACTGAAGCTTTCTTT

j_gene: TRBJ2-7
abundance: -
v_gene: TRBV5-4
d_gene: TRBD1
CDR3aa: CASSWGQGDAYEQYF
CDR3nt: TGTGCCAGCAGCTGGGGACAGGGTGACGCCTACGAGCAGTACTTC

j_gene: TRBJ1-1
abundance: few
v_gene: TRBV5-5
d_gene: -
CDR3aa: CASSLRMNTEAFF
CDR3nt: TGTGCCAGCAGCTTGCGGATGAACACTGAAGCTTTCTTT

j_gene: TRBJ1-6
abundance: many
v_gene: TRBV7-9
d_gene: -
CDR3aa: CASSERDGNSPLHF
CDR3nt: TGTGCCAGCAGCGAAAGGGACGGTAATTCACCCCTCCACTTT

j_gene: TRBJ1-4
abundance: -
v_gene: TRBV2
d_gene: -
CDR3aa: CASSESGALEKLFF
CDR3nt: TGTGCCAGCAGTGAATCTGGAGCACTTGAAAAACTGTTTTTT

j_gene: TRBJ2-1
abundance: few
v_gene: TRBV4-2
d_gene: -
CDR3aa: CASSLQPGDNEQFF
CDR3nt: TGTGCCAGCAGCTTACAGCCGGGAGACAATGAGCAGTTCTTC

j_gene: TRBJ1-4
abundance: -
v_gene: TRBV5-1
d_gene: TRBD1
CDR3aa: CASTGGVDRGEKLFF
CDR3nt: TGCGCCAGCACAGGGGGTGTGGACAGAGGTGAAAAACTGTTTTTT

j_gene: TRBJ2-1
abundance: -
v_gene: TRBV20-1
d_gene: -
CDR3aa: CSARGPGYNEQFF
CDR3nt: TGCAGTGCTAGAGGTCCAGGCTACAATGAGCAGTTCTTC

j_gene: TRBJ2-1
abundance: few
v_gene: TRBV20-1
d_gene: TRBD2
CDR3aa: CSAPSGGRAGGSNEQFF
CDR3nt: TGCAGTGCCCCCTCGGGAGGGCGAGCGGGGGGGTCCAATGAGCAGTTCTTC

j_gene: TRBJ1-1
abundance: few
v_gene: TRBV27
d_gene: -
CDR3aa: CASSLLVGQANTEAFF
CDR3nt: TGTGCCAGCAGTTTATTAGTAGGGCAGGCCAACACTGAAGCTTTCTTT

j_gene: TRBJ1-1
abundance: -
v_gene: TRBV20-1
d_gene: -
CDR3aa: CSARETTREAFF
CDR3nt: TGCAGTGCTAGAGAAACCACACGTGAAGCTTTCTTT

j_gene: TRBJ2-7
abundance: -
v_gene: TRBV30
d_gene: TRBD1
CDR3aa: CACGQGIDEQYF
CDR3nt: TGTGCCTGTGGACAGGGTATAGACGAGCAGTACTTC

j_gene: TRBJ2-7
abundance: -
v_gene: TRBV7-9
d_gene: TRBD1
CDR3aa: CASSPWDRRYEQYF
CDR3nt: TGTGCCAGCAGCCCCTGGGACAGGCGCTACGAGCAGTACTTC

j_gene: TRBJ1-2
abundance: few
v_gene: TRBV4-1
d_gene: -
CDR3aa: CASSQDSMVLLNLYGYTF
CDR3nt: TGCGCCAGCAGCCAAGACTCAATGGTCCTCTTAAACCTATATGGCTACACCTTC

j_gene: TRBJ2-1
abundance: few
v_gene: TRBV29-1
d_gene: -
CDR3aa: CSVEASVSYNEQFF
CDR3nt: TGCAGCGTTGAGGCTAGCGTTTCCTACAATGAGCAGTTCTTC

j_gene: TRBJ1-1
abundance: -
v_gene: TRBV4-2
d_gene: -
CDR3aa: CASSQDDSSEAFF
CDR3nt: TGTGCCAGCAGCCAAGACGATTCTTCTGAAGCTTTCTTT

j_gene: TRBJ1-5
abundance: many
v_gene: TRBV12-3/TRBV12-4
d_gene: TRBD1
CDR3aa: CASSPGTGLYSNQPQHF
CDR3nt: TGTGCCAGCAGTCCCGGGACAGGGCTATATAGCAATCAGCCCCAGCATTTT

j_gene: TRBJ1-1
abundance: many
v_gene: TRBV20-1
d_gene: TRBD1
CDR3aa: CSAREGQLPNTEAFF
CDR3nt: TGCAGTGCTAGGGAGGGACAGCTCCCGAACACTGAAGCTTTCTTT

j_gene: TRBJ1-2
abundance: few
v_gene: TRBV7-3
d_gene: -
CDR3aa: CASSRVGRGIGSYGYTF
CDR3nt: TGTGCCAGCAGCCGCGTTGGCCGCGGGATAGGGAGTTATGGCTACACCTTC

j_gene: TRBJ1-2
abundance: many
v_gene: TRBV12-3/TRBV12-4
d_gene: -
CDR3aa: CASSLYATVDYGYTF
CDR3nt: TGTGCCAGCAGTTTATATGCGACAGTGGACTATGGCTACACCTTC

j_gene: TRBJ2-7
abundance: -
v_gene: TRBV5-1
d_gene: TRBD1
CDR3aa: CASRLINGQALREQYF
CDR3nt: TGCGCCAGCAGACTGATAAACGGACAGGCTTTAAGAGAGCAGTACTTC

j_gene: TRBJ2-7
abundance: many
v_gene: TRBV10-2
d_gene: TRBD2
CDR3aa: CASSDRTSLLYEQYF
CDR3nt: TGCGCCAGCAGTGACCGGACTAGCCTACTCTACGAGCAGTACTTC

j_gene: TRBJ1-1
abundance: few
v_gene: TRBV7-2
d_gene: -
CDR3aa: CASSFEEPATEAFF
CDR3nt: TGTGCCAGCAGCTTCGAGGAGCCGGCGACTGAAGCTTTCTTT

j_gene: TRBJ1-6
abundance: -
v_gene: TRBV9
d_gene: -
CDR3aa: CASSVASTAGTPLHF
CDR3nt: TGTGCCAGCAGCGTAGCTTCGACTGCCGGCACACCCCTCCACTTT

j_gene: TRBJ2-2
abundance: -
v_gene: TRBV5-1
d_gene: TRBD1
CDR3aa: CASGPGQGASGELFF
CDR3nt: TGCGCCAGCGGACCGGGACAGGGGGCCTCCGGGGAGCTGTTTTTT

j_gene: TRBJ2-5
abundance: -
v_gene: TRBV7-9
d_gene: -
CDR3aa: CASTPPGEETQYF
CDR3nt: TGTGCCAGCACCCCCCCAGGGGAGGAGACCCAGTACTTC

j_gene: TRBJ1-3
abundance: -
v_gene: TRBV20-1
d_gene: -
CDR3aa: CSAYPPELSRNTIYF
CDR3nt: TGCAGTGCCTACCCGCCAGAGCTTAGCAGAAACACCATATATTTT

j_gene: TRBJ1-1
abundance: few
v_gene: TRBV19
d_gene: TRBD1
CDR3aa: CASSYRGEEGTEAFF
CDR3nt: TGTGCCAGTAGTTACAGGGGGGAGGAGGGCACTGAAGCTTTCTTT

j_gene: TRBJ2-3
abundance: many
v_gene: TRBV5-6
d_gene: TRBD2
CDR3aa: CASSSTSGGFPDTQYF
CDR3nt: TGTGCCAGCAGCTCGACTAGCGGGGGGTTCCCAGATACGCAGTATTTT

j_gene: TRBJ2-1
abundance: few
v_gene: TRBV19
d_gene: TRBD2
CDR3aa: CASSPRRGGNNEQFF
CDR3nt: TGTGCCAGTAGCCCGCGGCGGGGGGGCAACAATGAGCAGTTCTTC

j_gene: TRBJ2-3
abundance: many
v_gene: TRBV5-1
d_gene: -
CDR3aa: CASSRGSPETQYF
CDR3nt: TGCGCCAGCAGCCGCGGCTCGCCCGAGACGCAGTATTTT

j_gene: TRBJ2-7
abundance: many
v_gene: TRBV7-9
d_gene: TRBD1
CDR3aa: CASSLDTGGDSYEQYF
CDR3nt: TGTGCCAGCAGCTTAGACACAGGGGGCGATTCCTACGAGCAGTACTTC

j_gene: TRBJ1-1
abundance: -
v_gene: TRBV5-6
d_gene: -
CDR3aa: CASSSVSRPDTEAFF
CDR3nt: TGTGCCAGCAGCTCGGTATCACGGCCCGACACTGAAGCTTTCTTT

j_gene: TRBJ2-3
abundance: -
v_gene: TRBV12-3/TRBV12-4
d_gene: -
CDR3aa: CASSLSGGSGNTQYF
CDR3nt: TGTGCCAGCAGTTTATCCGGGGGATCTGGGAATACGCAGTATTTT

j_gene: TRBJ2-3
abundance: many
v_gene: TRBV6-1
d_gene: -
CDR3aa: CASSHRDGDTQYF
CDR3nt: TGTGCCAGCAGTCACAGGGACGGAGATACGCAGTATTTT

j_gene: TRBJ2-5
abundance: -
v_gene: TRBV20-1
d_gene: -
CDR3aa: CSASSRVVAETQYF
CDR3nt: TGCAGTGCTAGTAGCAGGGTGGTAGCGGAGACCCAGTACTTC

j_gene: TRBJ2-1
abundance: many
v_gene: TRBV6-1
d_gene: TRBD2
CDR3aa: CASSEVAGGTYNEQFF
CDR3nt: TGTGCCAGCAGTGAAGTAGCGGGAGGGACATACAATGAGCAGTTCTTC

j_gene: TRBJ2-7
abundance: many
v_gene: TRBV29-1
d_gene: TRBD2
CDR3aa: CSAQLAGVSYEQYF
CDR3nt: TGCAGCGCACAACTAGCGGGCGTCTCCTACGAGCAGTACTTC

j_gene: TRBJ1-1
abundance: many
v_gene: TRBV4-2
d_gene: -
CDR3aa: CASSPGQHGTTEAFF
CDR3nt: TGTGCCAGCAGCCCAGGCCAACACGGGACCACTGAAGCTTTCTTT

j_gene: TRBJ2-3
abundance: -
v_gene: TRBV25-1
d_gene: TRBD2
CDR3aa: CASSDTGTTTDTQYF
CDR3nt: TGTGCCAGCAGCGACACTGGGACTACCACAGATACGCAGTATTTT

j_gene: TRBJ2-1
abundance: -
v_gene: TRBV12-3/TRBV12-4
d_gene: TRBD1
CDR3aa: CASRSGQGNEQFF
CDR3nt: TGTGCCAGCAGGTCGGGACAGGGCAATGAGCAGTTCTTC

j_gene: TRBJ2-3
abundance: many
v_gene: TRBV5-6
d_gene: -
CDR3aa: CASSLFGVSTDTQYF
CDR3nt: TGTGCCAGCAGCTTGTTTGGGGTGAGCACAGATACGCAGTATTTT

j_gene: TRBJ2-1
abundance: many
v_gene: TRBV7-3
d_gene: -
CDR3aa: CASSLGSAGYNEQFF
CDR3nt: TGTGCCAGCAGCTTAGGCTCAGCAGGATACAATGAGCAGTTCTTC

j_gene: TRBJ2-1
abundance: many
v_gene: TRBV23-1
d_gene: TRBD1
CDR3aa: CASSTLSRDRGDEQFF
CDR3nt: TGCGCCAGCAGTACCCTCTCGAGGGACAGGGGGGATGAGCAGTTCTTC

j_gene: TRBJ1-3
abundance: -
v_gene: TRBV5-6
d_gene: -
CDR3aa: CASSRPGYGNTIYF
CDR3nt: TGTGCCAGCAGCCGCCCGGGGTATGGAAACACCATATATTTT

j_gene: TRBJ2-3
abundance: few
v_gene: TRBV19
d_gene: TRBD2
CDR3aa: CASNDLAASTDTQYF
CDR3nt: TGTGCCAGTAACGATCTAGCGGCTAGCACAGATACGCAGTATTTT